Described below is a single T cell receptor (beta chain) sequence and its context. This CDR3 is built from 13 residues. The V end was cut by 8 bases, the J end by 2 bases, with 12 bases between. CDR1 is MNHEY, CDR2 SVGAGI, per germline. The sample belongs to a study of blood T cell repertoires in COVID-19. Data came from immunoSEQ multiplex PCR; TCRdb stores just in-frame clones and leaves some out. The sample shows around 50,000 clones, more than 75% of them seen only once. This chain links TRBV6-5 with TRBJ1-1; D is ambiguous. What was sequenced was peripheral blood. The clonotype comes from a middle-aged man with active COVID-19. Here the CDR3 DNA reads TGTGCCAGCCTCGGGGTCGGAAACACTGAAGCTTTCTTT. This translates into CASLGVGNTEAFF.